This T cell receptor beta chain comes out of a study of blood T cell repertoires in COVID-19. Study-wide context: Sources were T cells, B-cell-depleted T cells, or PBMCs; the material itself was cDNA or gDNA.

Original processing methods: Scientists estimated how many nucleated cells there were by amplifying reference gene primers. Clones were sequenced by immunoSEQ multiplex PCR, and TCRdb holds only the in-frame ones, with some missing. V and J calls and clone size are as listed in that table; D and trimming were resolved from the DNA. The sample lists roughly 260,000 clones; 65% to 80% were seen once. The sample taken for sequencing was peripheral blood. The TCR originated in a middle-aged woman with active or convalescent COVID-19.

CDR3 in DNA: TGTGCCAGTAGTGTACAGCTTGGGGGGAATCAGCCCCAGCATTTT. Translation: CASSVQLGGNQPQHF. V is TRBV19 and J is TRBJ1-5; weak D call: TRBD1 (5 bases). The CDR3 sequence is 15 residues long. Trimming shortened V by 5 bases and J by 4 bases, and 15 bases separated the two germline ends. Germline values: CDR1 LNHDA, CDR2 SQIVND (reference sequence).